Listed below are T cell receptor beta chains from one sample, sequenced in a study of technical replicates of blood from four donors. Libraries were prepared by immunoSEQ multiplex PCR; TCRdb keeps only in-frame clonotypes and omits some of them. The sample has some 84,000 clones; roughly 91% are singletons. The sample taken for sequencing was T cells isolated from PBMCs. These receptors were collected from a human donor in good health. Each CDR3 is given with its conserved first and last residue. The order of the fields is D gene, V gene, clone size, J gene, CDR3 length, CDR3 DNA, CDR3 protein. The D gene is left open where the match is weak. Only some rows state a clone size, as once, few, many or a class for expanded clones.

-,TRBV2,few,TRBJ1-1,11,TGTGCCAGCGGCTCCCTCTTGTCAGCTTTCTTT,CASGSLLSAFF
-,TRBV2,-,TRBJ2-5,13,TGTGCCAGCAGGATGACAGAGCAAGAGACCCAGTACTTC,CASRMTEQETQYF
TRBD1,TRBV10-3,-,TRBJ2-2,14,TGTGCCATCTACCGGGACAGTAACACCGGGGAGCTGTTTTTT,CAIYRDSNTGELFF
-,TRBV9,-,TRBJ2-3,18,TGTGCCAGCAGCGTAGGACTAGAGGTACGCCTCCGCACAGATACGCAGTATTTT,CASSVGLEVRLRTDTQYF
-,TRBV6-4,-,TRBJ2-2,16,TGTGCCAGCAGTCCCGAGGGCGGAGCGAACACCGGGGAGCTGTTTTTT,CASSPEGGANTGELFF
TRBD2,TRBV27,-,TRBJ2-7,16,TGTGCCAGCATGGCCTTACTAGCGGGAGGGCTCTACGAGCAGTACTTC,CASMALLAGGLYEQYF
TRBD2,TRBV7-8,-,TRBJ2-7,16,TGTGCCAGCAGCATCCTAAGCGGGAGGGCTTCCTACGAGCAGTACTTC,CASSILSGRASYEQYF
-,TRBV19,-,TRBJ2-1,13,TGTGCCAGTAGTATGGAGGATTACAATGAGCAGTTCTTC,CASSMEDYNEQFF
TRBD2,TRBV2,once,TRBJ2-3,20,TGTGCCAGCAGGCTGACGAGGGGTCTAGCGGGAGGTGAGGGCACAGATACGCAGTATTTT,CASRLTRGLAGGEGTDTQYF
-,TRBV9,-,TRBJ2-2,15,TGTGCCAGCAGCGTAGCCGGTACTCTTACCGGGGAGCTGTTTTTT,CASSVAGTLTGELFF
TRBD1,TRBV11-2,-,TRBJ1-5,14,TGTGCCAGCAGCTGGGACAGGGGTAATCAGCCCCAGCATTTT,CASSWDRGNQPQHF
-,TRBV27,-,TRBJ2-1,11,TGTGCCAGCAGCGCCGGAGCGGATCAGTTCTTC,CASSAGADQFF
-,TRBV6-6,-,TRBJ1-1,16,TGTGCCAGCAGTTACGCAGGGGTGGACATGAACACTGAAGCTTTCTTT,CASSYAGVDMNTEAFF
TRBD1,TRBV14,once,TRBJ1-1,17,TGTGCCAGCAGCCCTCACAGGGGGTTGGAGGTAGAGGATGAAGCTTTCTTT,CASSPHRGLEVEDEAFF
TRBD2,TRBV7-3,-,TRBJ2-3,15,TGTGCCAGCAGATTAGCGGGAGTGGCCCTTGATACGCAGTATTTT,CASRLAGVALDTQYF
TRBD1,TRBV2,-,TRBJ2-7,14,TGTGCCAGCAGTGATGACAGGGAATTATACGAGCAGTACTTC,CASSDDRELYEQYF
-,TRBV6-5,-,TRBJ1-1,14,TGTGCCAGCAGTTACCGCGGGGTAGACACTGAAGCTTTCTTT,CASSYRGVDTEAFF
-,TRBV9,once,TRBJ2-7,14,TGTGCCAGCAGCGTAGGGGGGGAAAGCTACGAGCAGTACTTC,CASSVGGESYEQYF
-,TRBV10-3,-,TRBJ1-4,13,TGTGCCATCGCGTCGTCAGGTTTTGAAAAACTGTTTTTT,CAIASSGFEKLFF
-,TRBV28,once,TRBJ1-3,14,TGTGCCAGCACCCGCGGCTTCTCTGGAAACACCATATATTTT,CASTRGFSGNTIYF
-,TRBV9,-,TRBJ2-1,15,TGTGCCAGCAGCGTTGGGGAGGCCCCTAAGAATGAGCAGTTCTTC,CASSVGEAPKNEQFF
-,TRBV4-1,-,TRBJ1-1,17,TGCGCCAGCAGCCAAGAAGACAGGCCGGAGTTATATACTGAAGCTTTCTTT,CASSQEDRPELYTEAFF
TRBD2,TRBV29-1,-,TRBJ2-2,16,TGCAGCGTTGGACTAGCGGGATATGCGAACACCGGGGAGCTGTTTTTT,CSVGLAGYANTGELFF
-,TRBV18,-,TRBJ1-2,12,TGTGCCAGCTCACCAACTCAGGGGGGCTACACCTTC,CASSPTQGGYTF
-,TRBV4-1,once,TRBJ2-1,12,TGCGCCAGCAGCCAAGGCAGGGATGAGCAGTTCTTC,CASSQGRDEQFF
-,TRBV4-1,once,TRBJ1-2,14,TGCGCCAGCAGCCAACTTCTAGTTTCCTATGGCTACACCTTC,CASSQLLVSYGYTF
-,TRBV9,-,TRBJ1-1,15,TGTGCCAGCAGCGCAGAACCAGGAATGAACACTGAAGCTTTCTTT,CASSAEPGMNTEAFF
-,TRBV2,-,TRBJ2-2,17,TGTGCCAGCAGTGCAACGAGTCCTAGGTACGGCACCGGGGAGCTGTTTTTT,CASSATSPRYGTGELFF
TRBD1,TRBV5-8,-,TRBJ1-2,17,TGTGCCAGCAGCTTGGATGGGACAGGGGTCGATCACTATGGCTACACCTTC,CASSLDGTGVDHYGYTF
-,TRBV6-1,-,TRBJ1-6,15,TGTGCCAGCAGTGAGCGGGGACGGATTAATTCACCCCTCCACTTT,CASSERGRINSPLHF
TRBD2,TRBV6-4,few,TRBJ2-1,15,TGTGCCAGCAGTGACTCTAGCGGGAGCTACAATGAGCAGTTCTTC,CASSDSSGSYNEQFF
TRBD2,TRBV11-2,-,TRBJ2-7,14,TGTGCCAGCAGCTCGGGGGAGGGACCCTACGAGCAGTACTTC,CASSSGEGPYEQYF
-,TRBV19,-,TRBJ2-7,14,TGTGCCAGTAGCAGACAGGCTAGCTCCTACGAGCAGTACTTC,CASSRQASSYEQYF
TRBD2,TRBV6-5,-,TRBJ2-7,14,TGTGCCAGCCAACTAGCGGGAGGATCCTACGAGCAGTACTTC,CASQLAGGSYEQYF
TRBD2,TRBV7-9,-,TRBJ2-3,16,TGTGCCAGCAGCTTAAATCCAGCGGGAGGGCCAGATACGCAGTATTTT,CASSLNPAGGPDTQYF
-,TRBV30,once,TRBJ2-1,13,TGTGCCTGGAGTGTACATGAATCCAATGAGCAGTTCTTC,CAWSVHESNEQFF
TRBD1,TRBV28,-,TRBJ2-3,18,TGTGCCAGCAGTTTAAGCAGGGGGCTTGGTTCGAGCACAGATACGCAGTATTTT,CASSLSRGLGSSTDTQYF
TRBD2,TRBV28,-,TRBJ2-7,15,TGTGCCAGCAGTTTCATCGGCGGGAGAAGCTACGAGCAGTACTTC,CASSFIGGRSYEQYF
-,TRBV4-3,-,TRBJ2-7,15,TGCGCCAGCAGCCAAGCGGCAGGGGAAGGCTACGAGCAGTACTTC,CASSQAAGEGYEQYF
-,TRBV10-3,few,TRBJ1-1,15,TGTGCCATCAGTGAGAAAGGACGGAGGGGCACTGAAGCTTTCTTT,CAISEKGRRGTEAFF
-,TRBV6-4,few,TRBJ2-3,15,TGTGCCAGCAGTGACGGGGCAGGATCCACAGATACGCAGTATTTT,CASSDGAGSTDTQYF
-,TRBV7-2,-,TRBJ2-7,13,TGTGCCAGCAGCTTAGGGACAATCTACGAGCAGTACTTC,CASSLGTIYEQYF
TRBD1,TRBV6-4,-,TRBJ1-1,15,TGTGCCAGCAGCTTGGGGGACAGGGCTACGACTGAAGCTTTCTTT,CASSLGDRATTEAFF